This T cell receptor (beta chain) originates from a study of cytomegalovirus exposure and HLA in healthy donors. A multiplex PCR was run with 60 Vbeta primers and 13 Jbeta primers. TCRdb's table, derived via immunoSEQ multiplex PCR, lists solely in-frame clones and lacks some. The data show about 130,000 clones, about 73% seen once. Germline V gene data show CDR1 as GTSNPN and CDR2 as SVGIG (reference sequence). Trimming shortened V by 2 bases and J by 1 base, and 9 bases separated the two germline ends. The CDR3 is 14 residues long. Sequencing was carried out using PBMCs. V usage is TRBV30 and J usage is TRBJ1-5; possible D gene TRBD1, 5 bases. The receptor was isolated from a middle-aged woman in good health and CMV-seropositive. CDR3 sequence (DNA): TGTGCCTGGAGTCACGGGGGGAGCAATCAGCCCCAGCATTTT. Protein sequence: CAWSHGGSNQPQHF.